These 24 T cell receptor beta chains share one sample of origin, sequenced in a study of T cells of healthy individuals. TCRdb re-analysed the 5' RACE reads in MiXCR, keeping a single row per CDR3 protein. The sample lists 90,000 to 100,000 distinct CDR3 sequences, approximately 15% occurring once. Receptor source: a human donor in good health.

This clonotype has just a few counts. This chain joins TRBV4-3 and TRBJ1-6; D not certain. The CDR3 runs 14 residues. V lost 1 base and J 10 bases, leaving 11 bases between the germline ends. CDR1 LGHNA and CDR2 YSLEER come from the germline V gene. Here the CDR3 DNA reads TGCGCCAGCAGCCAAGGGCGTGGGGTCTCACCCCTCCACTTT. Encoded protein: CASSQGRGVSPLHF.

The J gene is TRBJ2-1, the V gene TRBV29-1; D could derive from TRBD1 or TRBD2 (5 bases each). CDR3 size: 14 residues. Germline CDR1 and CDR2: SQVTM and ANQGSEA. Between the trimmed V and J ends, which lost 6 bases and 0 bases, there was a span of 12 bases. The CDR3 DNA reads as TGCAGCGTGGAGTGGGGGACCTCCTACAATGAGCAGTTCTTC. This translates into CSVEWGTSYNEQFF.

The chain is built from TRBV4-3 and TRBJ1-3; D is unclear. The germline V and J ends were trimmed by 3 bases and 1 base, with 13 bases remaining between them. This CDR3 contains 16 residues. The germline CDR1 and CDR2 sequences are LGHNA and YSLEER. Here the CDR3 DNA reads TGCGCCAGCAGCCACGTTATCGGAACGTCTGGAAACACCATATATTTT. As protein: CASSHVIGTSGNTIYF.

This clonotype was counted ten times or more. CDR3 residues: CASSPGEQAYGYTF. The DNA of the CDR3 is TGTGCCAGCTCACCGGGGGAACAGGCCTATGGCTACACCTTC. V gene TRBV18 combines with J gene TRBJ1-2; weak D call: TRBD1 (5 bases). CDR1 is KGHSH, CDR2 LQKENI, per germline. This CDR3 has 14 amino acids. Trimming shortened V by 3 bases and J by 4 bases, and 12 bases separated the two germline ends. The complete variable domain, with remaining parts taken from reference TRBV18 and TRBJ1-2, reads NAGVMQNPRHLVRRRGQEARLRCSPMKGHSHVYWYRQLPEEGLKFMVYLQKENIIDESGMPKERFSAEFPKEGPSILRIQQVVRGDSAAYFCASSPGEQAYGYTFGSGTRLTVV.

In this sample, this clonotype turned up a few times. The chain has TRBV5-1 and TRBJ2-3; D ambiguous. Trimming pared 4 bases from V and 6 bases from J, leaving 9 bases between. CDR3 size: 12 residues. Germline V lookup: CDR1 SGHRS, CDR2 YFSETQ. As DNA, the CDR3 is TGCGCCAGCAGCCCCGACGGGGATACGCAGTATTTT. Residues: CASSPDGDTQYF.

This clonotype appeared a few times. The genes are TRBV9 and TRBJ2-3; 11 positions agree with TRBD2. From germline, CDR1 is SGDLS and CDR2 YYNGEE. The CDR3 length is 15 residues. V gave up 2 bases and J gave up 6 bases; unmatched junction bases: 5. The CDR3 DNA reads TGTGCCAGCAGCGTCGCGCTAGCGGGAGGTGATACGCAGTATTTT. Translated, it gives CASSVALAGGDTQYF.

This clonotype was recorded many times. The chain links TRBV7-2 to TRBJ2-5; D gene ambiguous. CDR1 is SGHTA, CDR2 FQGNSA, per germline. Trimming stripped 0 bases from V and 4 bases from J, with 12 bases between. The CDR3 contains 15 residues. The CDR3 coding sequence is TGTGCCAGCAGCTTAGCGCTGGGGTTGGGAGAGACCCAGTACTTC. Its protein product is CASSLALGLGETQYF.

This chain uses TRBV27 with TRBJ2-5; perhaps TRBD1 as D (6 bases). V lost 2 bases and J lost 2, with 12 bases in between. Per the germline V gene, CDR1 is MNHEY and CDR2 is SMNVEV (reference sequence). The CDR3 loop spans 15 amino acids. In nucleotides, the CDR3 is TGTGCCAGCAGTTTAAGGGGGACGATACAAGAGACCCAGTACTTC. This codes for CASSLRGTIQETQYF.

This clonotype appeared a few times. The chain couples TRBV5-6 to TRBJ2-1; 8 positions match TRBD1. CDR3 length: 13 residues. V trimming: 3 bases; J trimming: 6 bases; junction bases outside the gene matches: 2. The germline gives CDR1 SGHDT, CDR2 YYEEEE. This chain's CDR3 is CASSSGTGNEQFF. The DNA of the CDR3 is TGTGCCAGCAGCTCCGGGACAGGCAATGAGCAGTTCTTC.

The table lists this clonotype with many counts. The chain is built from TRBV28 and TRBJ1-2; D possibly corresponds to TRBD1 (6 bases). This CDR3 comprises 16 residues. The germline CDR1 and CDR2 sequences are MDHEN and SYDVKM. The V end was cut by 5 bases, the J end by 3 bases, with 19 bases between. The CDR3 bases are TGTGCCAGCAGTCCCCCGCTGGGGGGGCGAGACTATGGCTACACCTTC. Its translation: CASSPPLGGRDYGYTF.

A few counts support this clonotype. This sequence joins TRBV5-1 and TRBJ2-7, with D possibly TRBD2 on 6 matching bases. V lost 0 bases to trimming and J lost 6 bases, with 10 bases between them. Germline V CDR1 and CDR2: SGHRS, YFSETQ. The CDR3 length is 13 residues. The CDR3 DNA reads as TGCGCCAGCAGCTTGGCCGGAGGGTCCGAGCAGTACTTC. It specifies CASSLAGGSEQYF.

The chain carries TRBV6-5 and TRBJ2-5; the D gene could be TRBD1 or TRBD2 (5 bases each). Germline CDR1 MNHEY, CDR2 SVGAGI. The CDR3 extends over 13 amino acids. Deletions cut 7 bases from V and 5 bases from J, with 14 bases between. The CDR3 region is CASTSPGTETQYF. CDR3 in DNA: TGTGCCAGCACCTCTCCCGGGACCGAGACCCAGTACTTC.

The table lists this clonotype with a few counts. The chain carries TRBV6-1 and TRBJ1-4; possibly TRBD1 for D (6 bases). The V gene's germline CDR1 is MNHNS and CDR2 SASEGT. This CDR3 has 14 amino acids. The V end was cut by 2 bases, the J end by 6 bases, with 10 bases between. The CDR3 spells CASSEMGAYEKLFF. CDR3 DNA sequence: TGTGCCAGCAGTGAAATGGGGGCGTATGAAAAACTGTTTTTT.

This clonotype turned up a few times. V and J are TRBV3-1 and TRBJ2-1; 9 nucleotides match TRBD2. J lost 5 bases, V lost 0 bases, and 8 bases had no gene match. The CDR3 length is 17 residues. Germline CDR1 reads LGHDT; CDR2 reads YNNKEL (reference sequence). This CDR3 reads CASSQDAAGGGDNEQFF. The DNA for the CDR3 is TGTGCCAGCAGCCAAGATGCAGCGGGGGGAGGGGACAATGAGCAGTTCTTC.

There are many counts of this clonotype. This chain joins TRBV7-2 and TRBJ1-3, with a tentative D call TRBD1 (6 bases). Trimming stripped 5 bases from V and 3 bases from J, with 11 bases between. Germline CDR1 and CDR2: SGHTA and FQGNSA. This CDR3 spans 14 amino acids. CDR3 nucleotides: TGTGCCAGCAGCGAACAGGGATATGGAAACACCATATATTTT. This gives the protein CASSEQGYGNTIYF. The full variable domain, rest sourced from reference TRBV7-2 and TRBJ1-3, is GAGVSQSPSNKVTEKGKDVELRCDPISGHTALYWYRQSLGQGLEFLIYFQGNSAPDKSGLPSDRFSAERTGGSVSTLTIQRTQQEDSAVYLCASSEQGYGNTIYFGEGSWLTVV.

This chain uses TRBV24-1 with TRBJ2-2; 7 positions match TRBD1. The length of the CDR3 is 14 residues. Germline lookup yields CDR1 KGHDR and CDR2 SFDVKD. V lost 5 bases, J lost 6 bases, and 5 bases stayed unmatched. CDR3 coding DNA: TGTGCCACCAGTGCCGAGGACAGGCCCGGGGAGCTGTTTTTT. Translated, it gives CATSAEDRPGELFF.

This clonotype occurred many times. The genes are TRBV11-1 and TRBJ2-1; 11 bases match TRBD1. The germline gives CDR1 SGHAT, CDR2 FQDESV (reference sequence). J was trimmed by 8 bases and V by 4 bases; bases with no gene match: 1. CDR3 size: 13 residues. For the CDR3, the DNA is TGTGCCAGCAGCTGGACAGGGGGCGATGAGCAGTTCTTC. It translates to CASSWTGGDEQFF.

This clonotype was detected many times. CDR3 sequence (DNA): TGTGCCAGCAGCGACCGCGAGGACAGGACTAGCGGGATCCCCGAGCAGTACTTC. The encoded protein is CASSDREDRTSGIPEQYF. The chain is built from TRBV7-2 and TRBJ2-7; the match to TRBD2 covers 12 bases. Germline CDR1 SGHTA, CDR2 FQGNSA. The CDR3 sequence is 18 residues long. V shed 5 bases and J 6 bases; nucleotides not matched to a gene: 17.

This clonotype was found once. The V call is TRBV7-9, the J call TRBJ2-3; D gene ambiguous. Trimming took off 5 bases at V and 0 bases at J, with 12 bases between the two ends. The CDR3 has 15 amino acids. The germline CDR1 and CDR2 sequences are SEHNR and FQNEAQ (reference sequence). CDR3 protein: CASSGPQSSTDTQYF. The CDR3 region has the DNA TGTGCCAGCAGCGGCCCGCAATCTAGCACAGATACGCAGTATTTT.

This chain links TRBV29-1 with TRBJ2-2, with D unclear. The V end lost 7 bases, the J end lost 8 bases, and 8 bases lay between the germline ends. Per the germline V gene, CDR1 is SQVTM and CDR2 is ANQGSEA. The CDR3 is 10 residues long. CDR3 amino acids: CSGLTGELFF. In DNA, the CDR3 is TGCAGCGGGCTGACAGGGGAGCTGTTTTTT.

This clonotype was recorded a few times. Here the CDR3 reads CASSWGTYGYTF. CDR3 DNA sequence: TGCGCCAGCAGCTGGGGTACATATGGCTACACCTTC. The V gene is TRBV5-1, the J gene TRBJ1-2; D uncertain. From germline, CDR1 is SGHRS and CDR2 YFSETQ. The CDR3 loop spans 12 amino acids. V lost 3 bases to trimming and J lost 5 bases, with 8 bases between them.

This clonotype came up many times. This sequence joins TRBV28 and TRBJ1-5; the D gene is possibly TRBD1 (6 bases). Germline CDR1 and CDR2: MDHEN and SYDVKM. CDR3 length equals 14 residues. The ends were cut back, 7 bases at V and 4 bases at J, with 14 bases in the middle. The CDR3 coding sequence is TGTGCCAGCATGAGGCCGGGGGCAAATCAGCCCCAGCATTTT. Its translation is CASMRPGANQPQHF. Looking up the rest from reference TRBV28 and TRBJ1-5 gives the full variable domain: DVKVTQSSRYLVKRTGEKVFLECVQDMDHENMFWYRQDPGLGLRLIYFSYDVKMKEKGDIPEGYSVSREKKERFSLILESASTNQTSMYLCASMRPGANQPQHFGDGTRLSIL.

This clonotype appeared a few times. This chain links TRBV5-5 with TRBJ1-5; D is undetermined. Deletions cut 1 base from V and 2 bases from J, with 7 bases between. Germline CDR1 and CDR2: SGHKS and YYEKEE (reference sequence). This CDR3 region has 14 residues. CDR3 bases: TGTGCCAGCAGCTTGCAAGGCGGCAATCAGCCCCAGCATTTT. Translated: CASSLQGGNQPQHF.

This clonotype was observed at least ten times. V and J are TRBV20-1 and TRBJ1-5; D not resolved. The V end was cut by 3 bases, the J end by 5 bases, with 11 bases between. Germline V gives CDR1 DFQATT, CDR2 SNEGSKA (reference sequence). The CDR3 totals 13 residues. The DNA of the CDR3 is TGCAGTGCTAGCGGTCGGACCGATCAGCCCCAGCATTTT. It is translated as CSASGRTDQPQHF.